This T cell receptor (beta chain) was identified in a study of persistence of HIV-infected CD4 T cells. Regarding this clone: The antigen remains unidentified.

This nonspecific control used anti-CD3/anti-CD28 bead stimulation of CD4+ T cells. CD4+ T cells upregulating both CD40 ligand and CD69 were sorted as responding cells. Adults with HIV-1 started suppressive ART while chronically infected. A roughly 20-hour stimulation of CD8-depleted PBMCs used anti-CD28/CD49d costimulation, CD40-blocking antibody and enfuvirtide. Germline values: CDR1 SGHAT, CDR2 FQNNGV. The CDR3 consists of 13 residues. Trimming shortened V by 2 bases and J by 2 bases, and 7 bases separated the two germline ends. Study conclusions and caveats: Degenerate expanded CDR3beta sequences were enriched among CMV- and Gag-responding cells.

The immunoSEQ assay was version 4, run in survey mode. Each sample used up to roughly 1 ug genomic DNA diluted to 10 ng/uL. Clones were sequenced by immunoSEQ multiplex PCR, and TCRdb holds only the in-frame ones, with some missing. The table records about 43,000 clones, around 90% of them present only once. Here the sequenced sample was CD4+ T cells sorted from PBMCs after 18-hour stimulation, taken from a patient who received antiretroviral therapy. The clonotype was recovered from an adult man with HIV who was CMV-seropositive. The genes are TRBV11-2 and TRBJ2-7, with D perhaps assigned TRBD1 or TRBD2 (5 bases each). The CDR3 sequence is CASSLPGPYEQYF. The CDR3 DNA reads TGTGCCAGCAGCTTACCGGGACCCTACGAGCAGTACTTC.